The clone carrying this T cell receptor (beta chain) occurred many times. Its antigen remains unidentified. Via MiXCR, TCRdb re-called the RT-PCR reads, giving one row per CDR3 protein. Of roughly 500,000 distinct CDR3 sequences in the sample, 16% were seen once. This entry comes from a study of response to subunit inactivated influenza vaccine. The CDR3 loop spans 15 amino acids. Trimming left V 1 base short and J 5 bases short, with 13 bases between. In germline, CDR1 is SGHRS, CDR2 YFSETQ. Notes on the study in general: Only a handful of new T cells, the authors suggested, are recruited with each seasonal influenza vaccination.

The sequencing here drew on CD4+ T cells sorted from PBMCs, taken less than 30 months after vaccination. The source of this sequence is a man in his fifties or sixties who received an inactivated influenza vaccine. The chain combines TRBV5-1 with TRBJ1-5, with no clear D. The CDR3 sequence: CASSLFGQIDQPQHF. For the CDR3, the DNA is TGCGCCAGCAGCTTGTTCGGCCAGATCGATCAGCCCCAGCATTTT.